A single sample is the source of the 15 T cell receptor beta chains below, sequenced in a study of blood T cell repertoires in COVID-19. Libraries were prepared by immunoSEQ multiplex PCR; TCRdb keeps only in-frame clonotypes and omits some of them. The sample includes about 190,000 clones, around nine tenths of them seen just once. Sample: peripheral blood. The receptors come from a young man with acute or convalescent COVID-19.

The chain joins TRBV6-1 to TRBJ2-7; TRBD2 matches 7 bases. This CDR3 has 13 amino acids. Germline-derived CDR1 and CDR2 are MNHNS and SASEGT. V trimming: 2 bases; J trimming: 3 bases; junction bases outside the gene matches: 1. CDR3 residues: CASSEPGGYEQYF. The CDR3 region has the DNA TGTGCCAGCAGTGAACCGGGGGGCTACGAGCAGTACTTC.

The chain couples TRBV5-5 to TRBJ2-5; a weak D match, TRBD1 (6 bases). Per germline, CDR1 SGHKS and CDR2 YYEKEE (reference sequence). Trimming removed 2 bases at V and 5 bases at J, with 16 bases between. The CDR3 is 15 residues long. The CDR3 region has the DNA TGTGCCAGCAGCTTCGAGGGGGAGAAGGCGGAGACCCAGTACTTC. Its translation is CASSFEGEKAETQYF. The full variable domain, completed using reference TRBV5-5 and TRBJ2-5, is DAGVTQSPTHLIKTRGQQVTLRCSPISGHKSVSWYQQVLGQGPQFIFQYYEKEERGRGNFPDRFSARQFPNYSSELNVNALLLGDSALYLCASSFEGEKAETQYFGPGTRLLVL.

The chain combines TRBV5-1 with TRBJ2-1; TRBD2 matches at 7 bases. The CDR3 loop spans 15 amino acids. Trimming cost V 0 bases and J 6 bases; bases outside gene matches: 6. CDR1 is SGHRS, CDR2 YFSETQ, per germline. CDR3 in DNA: TGCGCCAGCAGCTTGGGGGGACTAACTCTCAATGAGCAGTTCTTC. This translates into CASSLGGLTLNEQFF.

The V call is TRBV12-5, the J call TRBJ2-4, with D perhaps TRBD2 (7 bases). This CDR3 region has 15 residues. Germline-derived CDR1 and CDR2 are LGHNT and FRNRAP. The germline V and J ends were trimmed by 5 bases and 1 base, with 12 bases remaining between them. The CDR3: CASGRGGAAKNIQYF. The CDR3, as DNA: TGTGCTAGTGGTCGTGGGGGGGCTGCCAAAAACATTCAGTACTTC.

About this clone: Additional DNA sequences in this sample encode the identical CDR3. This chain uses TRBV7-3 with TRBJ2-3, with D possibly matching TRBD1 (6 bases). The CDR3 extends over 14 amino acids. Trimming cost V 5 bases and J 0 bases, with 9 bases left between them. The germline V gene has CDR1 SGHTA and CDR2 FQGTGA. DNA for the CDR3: TGTGCCAGCAGCCTCGGGACAAGCACAGATACGCAGTATTTT. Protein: CASSLGTSTDTQYF. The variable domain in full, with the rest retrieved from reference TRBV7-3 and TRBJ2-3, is GAGVSQTPSNKVTEKGKYVELRCDPISGHTALYWYRQSLGQGPEFLIYFQGTGAADDSGLPNDRFFAVRPEGSVSTLKIQRTERGDSAVYLCASSLGTSTDTQYFGPGTRLTVL.

For the CDR3, the DNA is TGTGCCAGCTCTCCTTCGGGGGGTCGTCAGCCCCAGCATTTT. Its translation is CASSPSGGRQPQHF. V usage is TRBV18 and J usage is TRBJ1-5, with TRBD1 as a possible D gene (5 bases). Trimming removed 6 bases at V and 6 bases at J, with 15 bases between. The CDR3 loop spans 14 amino acids. Germline V gene data show CDR1 as KGHSH and CDR2 as LQKENI.

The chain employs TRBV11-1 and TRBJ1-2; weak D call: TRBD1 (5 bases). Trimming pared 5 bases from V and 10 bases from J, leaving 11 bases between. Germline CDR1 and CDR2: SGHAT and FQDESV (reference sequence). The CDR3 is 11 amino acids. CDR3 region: CASSPTEIYTF. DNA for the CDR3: TGTGCCAGCAGCCCGACAGAGATCTACACCTTC. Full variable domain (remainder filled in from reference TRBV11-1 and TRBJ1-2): EAEVAQSPRYKITEKSQAVAFWCDPISGHATLYWYRQILGQGPELLVQFQDESVVDDSQLPKDRFSAERLKGVDSTLKIQPAELGDSAMYLCASSPTEIYTFGSGTRLTVV.

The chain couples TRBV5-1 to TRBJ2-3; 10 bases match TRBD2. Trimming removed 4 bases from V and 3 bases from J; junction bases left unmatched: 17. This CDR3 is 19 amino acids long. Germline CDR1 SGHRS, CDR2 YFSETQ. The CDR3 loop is CASSRPWSGGAGLTDTQYF. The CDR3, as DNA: TGCGCCAGCAGCCGCCCCTGGAGCGGGGGGGCTGGTTTGACAGATACGCAGTATTTT.

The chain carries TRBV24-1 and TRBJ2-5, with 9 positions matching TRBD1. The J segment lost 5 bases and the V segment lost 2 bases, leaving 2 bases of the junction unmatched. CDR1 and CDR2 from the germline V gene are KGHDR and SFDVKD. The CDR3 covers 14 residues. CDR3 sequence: CATSDSGQGETQYF. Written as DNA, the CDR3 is TGTGCCACCAGTGATTCGGGACAGGGTGAGACCCAGTACTTC.

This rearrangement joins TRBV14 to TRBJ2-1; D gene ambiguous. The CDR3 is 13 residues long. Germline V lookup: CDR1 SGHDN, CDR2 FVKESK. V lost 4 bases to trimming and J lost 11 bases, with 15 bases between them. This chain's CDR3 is CASSPVPEAQQFF. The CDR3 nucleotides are TGTGCCAGCAGCCCAGTCCCCGAGGCACAGCAGTTCTTC.

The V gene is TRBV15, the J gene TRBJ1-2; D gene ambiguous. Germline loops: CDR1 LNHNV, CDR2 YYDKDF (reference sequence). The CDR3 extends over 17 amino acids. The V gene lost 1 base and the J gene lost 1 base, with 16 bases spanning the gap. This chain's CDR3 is CATSRGGKAANNYGYTF. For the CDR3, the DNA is TGTGCCACCAGCAGAGGAGGGAAGGCCGCTAATAACTATGGCTACACCTTC.

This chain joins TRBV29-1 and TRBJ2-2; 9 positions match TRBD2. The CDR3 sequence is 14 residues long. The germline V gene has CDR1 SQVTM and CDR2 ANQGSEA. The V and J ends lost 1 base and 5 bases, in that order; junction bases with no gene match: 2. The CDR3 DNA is TGCAGCGTTGAAGGCGGGAGGGGAACCGGGGAGCTGTTTTTT. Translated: CSVEGGRGTGELFF.

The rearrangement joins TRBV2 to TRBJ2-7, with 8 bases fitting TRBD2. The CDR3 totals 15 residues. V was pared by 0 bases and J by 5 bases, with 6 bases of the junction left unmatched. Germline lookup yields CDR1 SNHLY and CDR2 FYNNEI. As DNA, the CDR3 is TGTGCCAGCAGTGAAGCGCCCGGACTAGCCAACGAGCAGTACTTC. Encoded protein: CASSEAPGLANEQYF.

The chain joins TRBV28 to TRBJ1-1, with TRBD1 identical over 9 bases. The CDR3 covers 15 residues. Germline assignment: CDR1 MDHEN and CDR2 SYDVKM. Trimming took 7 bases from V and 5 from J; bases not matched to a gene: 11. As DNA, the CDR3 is TGTGCCAGCATCCAACAGGGACAGGGTACGACTGAAGCTTTCTTT. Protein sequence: CASIQQGQGTTEAFF.

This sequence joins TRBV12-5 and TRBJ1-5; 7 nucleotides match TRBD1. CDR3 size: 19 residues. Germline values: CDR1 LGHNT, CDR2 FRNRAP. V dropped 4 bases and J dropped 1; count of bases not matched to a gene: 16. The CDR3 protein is CASGSGVQGFTGSNQPQHF. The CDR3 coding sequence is TGTGCTAGTGGTTCCGGGGTACAGGGGTTCACGGGGAGCAATCAGCCCCAGCATTTT.